These T cell receptor beta chains were read from a single sample in a study of T-cell memory formation after mild COVID-19. Each CDR3 protein is one row after TCRdb ran MiXCR on the 5' RACE reads. Seen here are hundreds of thousands of distinct CDR3 sequences, over 15% observed once, and the top ten hold under 25%. The sample was PBMCs or a T cell subset sorted from them (not recorded which). The source is a man between 18 and 35 years old who had mild COVID-19 (a few samples of this study predate the infection). Cell type and time point are not known. CDR3s include the opening cysteine and the closing phenylalanine or tryptophan. The D gene is left open where the match is weak. Clone sizes are given selectively: once, few, many, or a class where the clone is expanded.

cdr3_aa cdr3_nt j_call clone_size v_call d_call
CASSAVGTGDHEQYF TGTGCCAGCAGTGCCGTGGGGACAGGGGATCACGAGCAGTACTTC TRBJ2-7 NA TRBV6-1 TRBD1
CASSKGQDTKGAFF TGTGCCAGCAGCAAGGGACAGGATACGAAAGGTGCTTTCTTT TRBJ1-1 few TRBV3-1 TRBD1
CASTKSTGADGYGYTF TGTGCCAGCACCAAATCGACAGGGGCCGACGGCTATGGCTACACCTTC TRBJ1-2 NA TRBV7-9 TRBD1
CSAAGTGYTF TGCAGTGCCGCAGGGACCGGCTACACCTTC TRBJ1-2 few TRBV20-1 NA
CASSLDGGPHNEQFF TGTGCCAGCAGCTTGGATGGGGGGCCCCACAATGAGCAGTTCTTC TRBJ2-1 NA TRBV5-4 NA
CASSLSQGLETQYF TGTGCCAGCAGTTTATCGCAGGGCCTGGAGACCCAGTACTTC TRBJ2-5 few TRBV28 NA
CSARGQQNTGELFF TGCAGTGCTAGAGGACAGCAGAACACCGGGGAGCTGTTTTTT TRBJ2-2 NA TRBV20-1 NA
CASSQVGFDSGNTIYF TGTGCCAGCAGCCAAGTGGGCTTCGACTCTGGAAACACCATATATTTT TRBJ1-3 NA TRBV7-6 NA
CATSTGNTIYF TGTGCCACCAGCACCGGAAACACCATATATTTT TRBJ1-3 NA TRBV15 NA
CASSESGVAGVSFF TGCGCCAGCAGTGAGTCGGGAGTAGCGGGGGTCTCGTTCTTC TRBJ2-1 NA TRBV10-1 TRBD2
CASSQVDRGEQFF TGTGCCAGCAGCCAAGTAGACAGGGGTGAGCAGTTCTTC TRBJ2-1 NA TRBV3-1 TRBD1
CASSPNRGGTDTQYF TGTGCCAGCTCACCCAACAGGGGTGGCACAGATACGCAGTATTTT TRBJ2-3 NA TRBV18 TRBD1
CASSSQGGYEQYF TGTGCCAGCAGTTCACAGGGTGGCTACGAGCAGTACTTC TRBJ2-7 once TRBV7-3 NA
CASSLLAVHGLSEQFF TGTGCCAGCAGCTTACTGGCGGTCCACGGTTTAAGCGAGCAGTTCTTC TRBJ2-1 few TRBV7-9 NA
CASSLDRTGFGSPLHF TGCGCCAGCAGCTTGGACAGGACAGGGTTCGGTTCACCCCTCCACTTT TRBJ1-6 NA TRBV5-1 TRBD1
CASSQGGLDEQYF TGTGCCAGCAGCCAAGGGGGGCTTGACGAGCAGTACTTC TRBJ2-7 few TRBV5-5 NA
CASTTGTAFYEQYF TGTGCCAGCACGACCGGGACAGCGTTCTACGAGCAGTACTTC TRBJ2-7 few TRBV7-2 TRBD1
CSVEVVLEETQYF TGCAGCGTTGAAGTGGTGTTAGAGGAGACCCAGTACTTC TRBJ2-5 NA TRBV29-1 NA
CASSTRTSGYHYEQYF TGTGCCAGCAGTACCCGGACTAGCGGGTATCACTACGAGCAGTACTTC TRBJ2-7 NA TRBV27 TRBD2
CASSWSTTGELFF TGTGCCAGCAGCTGGAGCACTACCGGGGAGCTGTTTTTT TRBJ2-2 many TRBV7-9 NA
CASSRTGGNQPQHF TGTGCCAGCAGTCGGACAGGGGGCAATCAGCCCCAGCATTTT TRBJ1-5 many TRBV12-3/TRBV12-4 TRBD1
CASSQASVYEQYF TGTGCCAGCAGTCAAGCATCCGTCTACGAGCAGTACTTC TRBJ2-7 NA TRBV12-3/TRBV12-4 NA
CASNVQGRNSPLHF TGTGCCAGCAACGTGCAGGGGAGAAATTCACCCCTCCACTTT TRBJ1-6 many TRBV6-6 NA
CASTPPGQGIWGYTF TGTGCCAGCACCCCTCCGGGACAGGGAATTTGGGGCTACACCTTC TRBJ1-2 NA TRBV7-2 TRBD1
CASQGFQGAGANVLTF TGTGCCAGTCAGGGGTTCCAAGGGGCTGGGGCCAACGTCCTGACTTTC TRBJ2-6 NA TRBV10-3 NA
CASSFGQGSTEAFF TGTGCCAGCAGCTTTGGACAGGGGAGCACTGAAGCTTTCTTT TRBJ1-1 few TRBV7-9 TRBD1
CASSTQILAGGDTQYF TGTGCCAGCAGCACCCAAATACTAGCGGGGGGGGATACGCAGTATTTT TRBJ2-3 NA TRBV7-8 TRBD2
CASSLAGGPSGEQFF TGTGCCAGCAGCTTAGCGGGGGGGCCGTCGGGCGAGCAGTTCTTC TRBJ2-1 few TRBV7-6 NA
CAISESWVLGSPLHF TGTGCCATCAGTGAGTCCTGGGTTTTGGGTTCACCCCTCCACTTT TRBJ1-6 NA TRBV10-3 NA
CASSAQTGARETQYF TGTGCCAGCAGCGCCCAGACAGGGGCACGAGAGACCCAGTACTTC TRBJ2-5 NA TRBV7-2 TRBD1
CASSPAEGNEQFF TGTGCCAGCAGCCCGGCCGAAGGGAATGAGCAGTTCTTC TRBJ2-1 many TRBV7-8 NA
CAISEDMARDGYTF TGTGCCATCAGTGAAGACATGGCGAGGGATGGCTACACCTTC TRBJ1-2 once TRBV10-3 NA
CASSLQAGGAYGYTF TGTGCCAGCAGCTTACAAGCAGGGGGAGCCTATGGCTACACCTTC TRBJ1-2 NA TRBV11-2 TRBD1
CASSFFSGGRGDTQYF TGTGCCAGCAGCTTTTTCAGCGGGGGGCGGGGAGATACGCAGTATTTT TRBJ2-3 few TRBV7-2 TRBD2
CASSQQISVYYTQYF TGCGCCAGCAGCCAACAAATATCGGTCTACTATACGCAGTATTTT TRBJ2-3 NA TRBV4-3 NA
CASSLGVGQGRETQYF TGTGCCAGCAGCTTGGGGGTAGGACAGGGACGAGAGACCCAGTACTTC TRBJ2-5 few TRBV5-5 TRBD1
CASSLAASASYYEQFF TGTGCCAGCAGCTTGGCCGCGTCAGCATCCTACTATGAGCAGTTCTTC TRBJ2-1 NA TRBV7-2 NA
CASSSNASPDTQYF TGTGCCAGCAGTTCCAACGCGTCACCAGATACGCAGTATTTT TRBJ2-3 few TRBV27 NA
CASSLLAAMSSYNEQFF TGTGCCAGCAGCTTGCTAGCGGCGATGAGCTCCTACAATGAGCAGTTCTTC TRBJ2-1 NA TRBV7-9 TRBD2
CASSQDRGVQNIQYF TGTGCCAGCAGCCAGGACAGGGGCGTCCAAAACATTCAGTACTTC TRBJ2-4 few TRBV5-5 TRBD1
CSARVGSGGTDTQYF TGCAGTGCTAGAGTTGGTAGCGGGGGAACAGATACGCAGTATTTT TRBJ2-3 NA TRBV20-1 TRBD2
CASSRDPNNEQFF TGCGCCAGCAGCCGAGACCCGAACAATGAGCAGTTCTTC TRBJ2-1 NA TRBV4-3 NA
CSASPTGEYQPQHF TGCAGTGCTAGCCCGACGGGCGAATATCAGCCCCAGCATTTT TRBJ1-5 NA TRBV20-1 NA
CASSAGQINQPQHF TGTGCCAGCAGTGCGGGACAAATAAATCAGCCCCAGCATTTT TRBJ1-5 NA TRBV2 NA
CASSQAGTEKLFF TGCGCCAGCAGCCAAGCCGGGACGGAAAAACTGTTTTTT TRBJ1-4 few TRBV4-3 NA
CSSSGTGGIDTQYF TGCAGCTCTTCCGGGACAGGGGGTATAGATACGCAGTATTTT TRBJ2-3 few TRBV29-1 TRBD1
CASSSPVGTETQYF TGTGCCAGCAGTTCCCCTGTTGGGACGGAGACCCAGTACTTC TRBJ2-5 NA TRBV28 NA
CASSFRQTNYGYTF TGTGCCAGCAGTTTTCGTCAGACGAACTATGGCTACACCTTC TRBJ1-2 NA TRBV12-3/TRBV12-4 NA
CATSSLDRGETQYF TGTGCCACCAGCTCTCTGGACAGGGGAGAGACCCAGTACTTC TRBJ2-5 NA TRBV15 TRBD1
CSVGGLAGVPTYNEQFF TGCAGCGTTGGCGGACTAGCGGGGGTTCCCACCTACAATGAGCAGTTCTTC TRBJ2-1 NA TRBV29-1 TRBD2
CASRSQGSPLHF TGTGCCAGCAGGTCACAGGGATCACCCCTCCACTTT TRBJ1-6 few TRBV28 NA
CASSYPSGWAREQFF TGTGCCAGCAGTTACCCTAGCGGGTGGGCGCGGGAGCAGTTCTTC TRBJ2-1 NA TRBV6-2/TRBV6-3 TRBD2
CSLDRAGETQYF TGCAGTTTAGACCGGGCGGGGGAGACCCAGTACTTC TRBJ2-5 NA TRBV20-1 NA
CASSLGQGLSKNIQYF TGTGCCAGCAGCTTAGGTCAGGGTCTTTCCAAAAACATTCAGTACTTC TRBJ2-4 many TRBV11-2 NA
CSVEESRAYEQYF TGCAGCGTTGAAGAGAGTAGGGCTTACGAGCAGTACTTC TRBJ2-7 few TRBV29-1 NA
CASSHRGDQPQHF TGTGCCAGCAGTCACAGGGGCGACCAGCCCCAGCATTTT TRBJ1-5 NA TRBV27 TRBD1